These 2 T cell receptor beta chains were all obtained from the same sample, sequenced in a study of beta chain features in type 1 diabetes. Study-wide results and limits: Significant though moderate, a shortening of TCRB CDR3s appeared in all four CD4+ subsets of Type 1 diabetes patients.

The isolated RNA, all of it, was reverse transcribed, so expressed TCRB transcripts were what got sequenced. Assay used: immunoSEQ multiplex PCR; TCRdb lists only in-frame clones, some missing. In the table there are around 710,000 clones, around 12% of which are singletons. Antigen specificity for these receptors is unknown. The sequenced material came from naive CD4+ T cells from blood. Receptors were obtained from a man aged 25-40 years with type 1 diabetes.

The J gene is TRBJ1-2, the V gene TRBV5-6; D remains ambiguous. Germline CDR1 SGHDT, CDR2 YYEEEE. The CDR3 covers 12 residues. V was cut by 2 bases and J by 8 bases, with 10 bases left in between. The CDR3 region has the DNA TGTGCCAGCAGCTTAGTGGAGGGAGGCTACACCTTC. Protein product: CASSLVEGGYTF.

This chain connects TRBV18 to TRBJ2-1; the match to TRBD1 covers 11 bases. V shed 4 bases, J shed 2 bases, and the junction held 4 bases outside the gene matches. Germline values: CDR1 KGHSH, CDR2 LQKENI. This CDR3 contains 16 residues. CDR3 sequence reads: CASSLRTGGAYNEQFF. DNA for the CDR3: TGTGCCAGCTCACTAAGGACAGGGGGCGCCTACAATGAGCAGTTCTTC.